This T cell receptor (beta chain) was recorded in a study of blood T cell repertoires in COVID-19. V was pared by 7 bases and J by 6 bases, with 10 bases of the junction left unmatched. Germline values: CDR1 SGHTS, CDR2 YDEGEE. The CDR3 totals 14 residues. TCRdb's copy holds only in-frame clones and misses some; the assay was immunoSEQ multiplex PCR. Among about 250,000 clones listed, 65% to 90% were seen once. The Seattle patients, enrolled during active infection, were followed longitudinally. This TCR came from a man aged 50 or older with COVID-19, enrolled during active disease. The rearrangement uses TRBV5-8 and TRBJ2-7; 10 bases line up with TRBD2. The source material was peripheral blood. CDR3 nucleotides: TGTGCCAGCCTCATAGCGGGGGGTTCGCTCGAGCAGTACTTC. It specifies CASLIAGGSLEQYF.